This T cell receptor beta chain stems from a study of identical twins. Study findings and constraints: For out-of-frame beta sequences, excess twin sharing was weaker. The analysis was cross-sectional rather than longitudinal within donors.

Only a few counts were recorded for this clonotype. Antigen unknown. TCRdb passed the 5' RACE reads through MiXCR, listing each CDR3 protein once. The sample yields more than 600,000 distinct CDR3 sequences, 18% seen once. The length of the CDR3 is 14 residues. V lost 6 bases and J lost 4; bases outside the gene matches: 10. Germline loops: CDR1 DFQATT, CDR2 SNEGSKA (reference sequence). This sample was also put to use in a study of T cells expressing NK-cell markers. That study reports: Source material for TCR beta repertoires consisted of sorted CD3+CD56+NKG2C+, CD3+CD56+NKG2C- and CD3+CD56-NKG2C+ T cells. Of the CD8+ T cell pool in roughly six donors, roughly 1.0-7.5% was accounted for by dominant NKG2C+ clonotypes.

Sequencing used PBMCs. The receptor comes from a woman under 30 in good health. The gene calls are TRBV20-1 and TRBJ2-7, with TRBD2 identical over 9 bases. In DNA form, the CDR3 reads TGCAGTGCCCAAGGAAGTAGCGGGAGTTACGAGCAGTACTTC. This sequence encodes CSAQGSSGSYEQYF.